Sequencing of this TCR beta chain was carried out in a study of blood T cell repertoires in COVID-19. Germline trimming cut 3 bases from V and 3 bases from J; bases unmatched to any gene: 18. CDR3 length equals 19 residues. Repertoires were generated with immunoSEQ multiplex PCR, while TCRdb's copy carries only in-frame clones and drops some. The sample comprises approximately 85,000 clones, around 90% of which are singletons, and approximately 0.98% rests with the top ten. The chain carries TRBV5-3 and TRBJ2-7; the match to TRBD2 covers 10 bases. TRBV5-3 is reported as an ORF; its role is uncertain. The sequencing input was peripheral blood. This clonotype was obtained from a woman aged 45-65 years in a cohort sampled during active COVID-19. The CDR3 bases are TGTGCCAGAAGCTCCACGACCACTAGCGGGAAGAAAATCCTCTACGAGCAGTACTTC. Amino acid sequence: CARSSTTTSGKKILYEQYF.